A selection of T cell receptor beta chains follows, all from one sample in a study of early T cells in non-severe SARS-CoV-2 infection. TCRdb independently ran MiXCR on the 5' RACE reads; one entry per CDR3 protein. The table has about 110,000 distinct CDR3 sequences, about 12% seen once. The specimen sequenced was whole blood. These receptor sequences come from an adult who was a healthcare worker with PCR-confirmed SARS-CoV-2 infection or an uninfected control (not recorded which). Each CDR3 is given with its conserved first and last residue. The order of the fields is D gene, V gene, J gene, CDR3 protein. D genes are given only for firm matches.

D: TRBD1; V: TRBV11-2; J: TRBJ2-7; CDR3: CASSSRQGSASYEQYF
D: TRBD1; V: TRBV10-3; J: TRBJ2-1; CDR3: CAISALQGPGNEQFF
D: -; V: TRBV20-1; J: TRBJ2-7; CDR3: CSARVPGIYEQYF
D: -; V: TRBV28; J: TRBJ2-7; CDR3: CASSLLQDSEQYF
D: TRBD1; V: TRBV2; J: TRBJ2-1; CDR3: CASSGTGGTVSSYNEQFF
D: -; V: TRBV7-9; J: TRBJ2-7; CDR3: CASSPVLVYEQYF
D: TRBD2; V: TRBV27; J: TRBJ2-7; CDR3: CASKGASGTGSYEQYF
D: TRBD1; V: TRBV5-1; J: TRBJ1-1; CDR3: CASSLEGDRGLSDTEAFF
D: TRBD1; V: TRBV29-1; J: TRBJ1-1; CDR3: CSVTGTVNTEAFF
D: -; V: TRBV27; J: TRBJ2-7; CDR3: CASSLQQGIAYEQYF
D: -; V: TRBV16; J: TRBJ2-7; CDR3: CASSHGGWGSEQYF
D: TRBD2; V: TRBV7-2; J: TRBJ2-6; CDR3: CASSPGGGRTGANVLTF
D: -; V: TRBV30; J: TRBJ2-7; CDR3: CAWSGTHSYEQYF
D: -; V: TRBV7-6; J: TRBJ2-7; CDR3: CASSPGHPYEQYF
D: -; V: TRBV12-3/TRBV12-4; J: TRBJ1-5; CDR3: CASTQYGRAQYSNQPQHF
D: TRBD2; V: TRBV12-3/TRBV12-4; J: TRBJ2-1; CDR3: CASSLASGGSHNEQFF
D: -; V: TRBV29-1; J: TRBJ1-1; CDR3: CSVEPQGINTEAFF
D: -; V: TRBV10-3; J: TRBJ1-2; CDR3: CAISASGGDYGYTF
D: TRBD1; V: TRBV29-1; J: TRBJ1-2; CDR3: CSVTLGQGELYYGYTF
D: TRBD2; V: TRBV20-1; J: TRBJ2-1; CDR3: CSARDRSGGTSYNEQFF
D: -; V: TRBV4-2; J: TRBJ2-5; CDR3: CASSQHRFERETQYF
D: -; V: TRBV18; J: TRBJ1-6; CDR3: CASSPSVGRDNSPLHF
D: -; V: TRBV7-6; J: TRBJ1-2; CDR3: CASSPLRVFGGYTF
D: -; V: TRBV20-1; J: TRBJ2-7; CDR3: CSARLGNYEQYF
D: TRBD1; V: TRBV6-1; J: TRBJ1-2; CDR3: CASSERGQGDGYTF
D: TRBD2; V: TRBV7-9; J: TRBJ2-7; CDR3: CASSPGLAGEQYF
D: -; V: TRBV28; J: TRBJ1-5; CDR3: CASSLEGPWAGRQPQHF
D: -; V: TRBV6-5; J: TRBJ2-7; CDR3: CASSYSRDPSYEQYF
D: TRBD2; V: TRBV5-1; J: TRBJ2-1; CDR3: CASSTSSGTSGSWEQFF